These 22 T cell receptor beta chains were sequenced from one sample in a study of control samples from healthy donors and cancer patients. The table came from immunoSEQ multiplex PCR; TCRdb's copy has only in-frame clones and leaves some out. The sample yields around 82,000 clones, over 75% seen once. What was sequenced was blood. The receptors shown here come from a man between 50 and 59 years old in good health.

This chain joins TRBV7-2 and TRBJ2-5; D gene uncertain. Germline assignment: CDR1 SGHTA and CDR2 FQGNSA. The ends were cut back, 1 base at V and 2 bases at J, with 11 bases in the middle. This CDR3 has 15 residues. CDR3 sequence: CASSLVSSQQETQYF. The CDR3 DNA sequence: TGTGCCAGCAGCTTAGTATCGAGCCAGCAAGAGACCCAGTACTTC. Full variable domain (outside the CDR3, taken from reference TRBV7-2 and TRBJ2-5): GAGVSQSPSNKVTEKGKDVELRCDPISGHTALYWYRQSLGQGLEFLIYFQGNSAPDKSGLPSDRFSAERTGGSVSTLTIQRTQQEDSAVYLCASSLVSSQQETQYFGPGTRLLVL.

This clone was counted a single time. The genes are TRBV5-1 and TRBJ2-7, with 9 bases aligning to TRBD1. The CDR3 runs to 14 residues. V lost 1 base, J lost 6 bases, and 5 bases stayed unmatched. Per germline, CDR1 SGHRS and CDR2 YFSETQ. This chain's CDR3 is CASSLWTGESEQYF. CDR3 DNA sequence: TGCGCCAGCAGCTTGTGGACAGGGGAGAGCGAGCAGTACTTC.

The chain recombines TRBV5-4 with TRBJ2-5; D uncertain. Germline assignment: CDR1 SGHNT and CDR2 YYREEE (reference sequence). This CDR3 is 14 amino acids long. Trimming pared 3 bases from V and 0 bases from J, leaving 9 bases between. The CDR3 here is CASSSRSDQETQYF. The CDR3 DNA reads TGTGCCAGCAGCTCCAGGAGCGACCAAGAGACCCAGTACTTC.

This clone appeared a single time. The chain carries TRBV7-2 and TRBJ2-7; the D gene is possibly TRBD2 (6 bases). Germline CDR1 and CDR2: SGHTA and FQGNSA. This CDR3 is 14 amino acids long. Deletions cut 5 bases from V and 0 bases from J, with 11 bases between. The CDR3 protein is CASSRDWSSYEQYF. In DNA, the CDR3 is TGTGCCAGCAGCCGGGACTGGAGCTCCTACGAGCAGTACTTC.

This clone has only one observation. The chain carries TRBV5-1 and TRBJ2-1; tentatively, D is TRBD1 (6 bases). Germline CDR1 is SGHRS and CDR2 is YFSETQ. The CDR3 sequence is 17 residues long. V was clipped by 0 bases and J by 4 bases, with 17 bases between them. In DNA form, the CDR3 reads TGCGCCAGCAGCTTGGCATTTAGACAGGCTATATACAATGAGCAGTTCTTC. This codes for CASSLAFRQAIYNEQFF.

In DNA, the CDR3 is TGTGCCACCAGTGATTTCGGCTACAAGAACACTGAAGCTTTCTTT. It codes for CATSDFGYKNTEAFF. This sequence joins TRBV24-1 and TRBJ1-1; D gene unclear. Between the trimmed V and J ends, which lost 1 base and 1 base, there was a span of 9 bases. Per the germline V gene, CDR1 is KGHDR and CDR2 is SFDVKD. The CDR3 has 15 amino acids.

The V and J genes are TRBV19 and TRBJ1-2; possible D gene TRBD1, 5 bases. Trimming shortened V by 4 bases and J by 2 bases, and 14 bases separated the two germline ends. The CDR3 contains 15 residues. CDR1 is LNHDA and CDR2 is SQIVND in the germline V gene (reference sequence). CDR3 amino acids: CASSTPGQGNYGYTF. In DNA form, the CDR3 reads TGTGCCAGTAGTACGCCCGGTCAGGGAAACTATGGCTACACCTTC.

The chain combines TRBV4-2 with TRBJ1-3; 7 bases are a match to TRBD1. Germline V lookup: CDR1 LGHNA, CDR2 YNFKEQ. The CDR3 runs to 16 residues. After removal of 8 bases from V and 2 bases from J, the junction contained 12 bases not matched to a gene. The CDR3 nucleotides read TGTGCCAGCCAGATCAGGGGGGATCAAGCTGGAAACACCATATATTTT. Translating it yields CASQIRGDQAGNTIYF.

The V call is TRBV25-1, the J call TRBJ2-2; D possibly corresponds to TRBD2 (5 bases). Germline CDR1 reads MGHDK; CDR2 reads SYGVNS. The CDR3 sequence is 15 residues long. The V gene lost 8 bases and the J gene lost 0 bases, with 13 bases spanning the gap. The CDR3 region has the DNA TGTGCCAGCGCTAGAGGGTTGGCGAACACCGGGGAGCTGTTTTTT. Translated: CASARGLANTGELFF. Looking up the rest from reference TRBV25-1 and TRBJ2-2 gives the full variable domain: EADIYQTPRYLVIGTGKKITLECSQTMGHDKMYWYQQDPGMELHLIHYSYGVNSTEKGDLSSESTVSRIRTEHFPLTLESARPSHTSQYLCASARGLANTGELFFGEGSRLTVL.

The V call is TRBV19, the J call TRBJ1-6; 7 bases match TRBD1. The V gene's germline CDR1 is LNHDA and CDR2 SQIVND (reference sequence). The CDR3 totals 14 residues. V shed 8 bases, J shed 7 bases, and the junction held 8 bases outside the gene matches. Written as DNA, the CDR3 is TGTGCCAGTCTGTCGACAGGGAACAATTCACCCCTCCACTTT. It translates to CASLSTGNNSPLHF. Full variable domain (outside the CDR3, taken from reference TRBV19 and TRBJ1-6): DGGITQSPKYLFRKEGQNVTLSCEQNLNHDAMYWYRQDPGQGLRLIYYSQIVNDFQKGDIAEGYSVSREKKESFPLTVTSAQKNPTAFYLCASLSTGNNSPLHFGNGTRLTVT.

This chain uses TRBV30 with TRBJ2-7; D might be TRBD1 or TRBD2, each matching 6 bases. This CDR3 spans 14 amino acids. In germline, CDR1 is GTSNPN, CDR2 SVGIG (reference sequence). Trimming left V 2 bases short and J 5 bases short, with 16 bases between. For the CDR3, the DNA is TGTGCCTGGAGTAGGCCGGGGGCGCCTGACGAGCAGTACTTC. Amino acids: CAWSRPGAPDEQYF.

The genes are TRBV5-1 and TRBJ1-2; D call uncertain. The CDR3 is made up of 13 amino acids. Trimming took 4 bases from V and 1 from J, leaving 8 bases between them. CDR1 and CDR2 from the germline V gene are SGHRS and YFSETQ. The chain's CDR3 is CASSEGYNYGYTF. CDR3 nucleotide sequence: TGCGCCAGCAGCGAAGGTTATAACTATGGCTACACCTTC.

The chain combines TRBV29-1 with TRBJ1-2; TRBD1 is a possible D gene (6 bases). The germline gives CDR1 SQVTM, CDR2 ANQGSEA. The V gene lost 2 bases and the J gene lost 8 bases, with 12 bases spanning the gap. The CDR3 has 12 residues. The CDR3 DNA is TGCAGCGTTGAAACAGGGAGATGGGGCTACACCTTC. It translates to CSVETGRWGYTF.

V gene TRBV6-5 combines with J gene TRBJ2-3; TRBD2 aligns across 8 bases. The germline V gene has CDR1 MNHEY and CDR2 SVGAGI. The V gene end was trimmed by 4 bases and the J gene end by 6 bases; junction bases not matched to a gene: 9. This CDR3 is built from 15 residues. The chain's CDR3 is CASSSSGLLGDTQYF. CDR3 bases: TGTGCCAGCAGTTCTAGCGGGCTCCTGGGTGATACGCAGTATTTT.

V usage is TRBV5-5 and J usage is TRBJ1-2, with D possibly matching TRBD1 (6 bases). Deletions cut 5 bases from V and 4 bases from J, with 15 bases between. Germline assignment: CDR1 SGHKS and CDR2 YYEKEE (reference sequence). The CDR3 is 14 residues long. CDR3 DNA sequence: TGTGCCAGCAGGTCGGGACAAACCCTCTATGGCTACACCTTC. It yields the protein CASRSGQTLYGYTF.

The chain combines TRBV4-1 with TRBJ1-5, with D possibly matching TRBD1 (6 bases). With 0 bases removed from V and 1 base from J, the gap between germline ends came to 19 bases. From germline, CDR1 is MGHRA and CDR2 YSYEKL. There are 19 residues in the CDR3. The CDR3 loop is CASSQEGQGNYVSNQPQHF. The DNA of the CDR3 is TGCGCCAGCAGCCAAGAGGGCCAGGGGAATTACGTGAGCAATCAGCCCCAGCATTTT.

This chain links TRBV18 with TRBJ1-1; 9 positions agree with TRBD1. This CDR3 has 17 residues. After removal of 2 bases from V and 3 bases from J, the junction contained 10 bases not matched to a gene. The V gene's germline CDR1 is KGHSH and CDR2 LQKENI. The CDR3 protein is CASSPTTGGVGDTEAFF. The CDR3 DNA follows: TGTGCCAGCTCACCAACAACAGGGGGCGTCGGGGACACTGAAGCTTTCTTT.

The V and J genes are TRBV18 and TRBJ1-4, with 12 bases that match TRBD1. The CDR3 contains 15 residues. Germline V CDR1 and CDR2: KGHSH, LQKENI. V lost 3 bases to trimming and J lost 9 bases; unmatched junction nucleotides: 5. CDR3 sequence: CASSPTGQGAQKLFF. CDR3 bases: TGTGCCAGCTCACCTACGGGACAGGGGGCTCAAAAACTGTTTTTT. The full variable domain, rest sourced from reference TRBV18 and TRBJ1-4, is NAGVMQNPRHLVRRRGQEARLRCSPMKGHSHVYWYRQLPEEGLKFMVYLQKENIIDESGMPKERFSAEFPKEGPSILRIQQVVRGDSAAYFCASSPTGQGAQKLFFGSGTQLSVL.

J is TRBJ1-4 and V is TRBV11-2; 8 nucleotides align to TRBD1. The J segment lost 8 bases and the V segment lost 5 bases, leaving 13 bases of the junction unmatched. The V gene's germline CDR1 is SGHAT and CDR2 FQNNGV. CDR3 length equals 16 residues. The CDR3 here is CASSPTSGQGWEKLFF. The CDR3 DNA reads TGTGCCAGCAGCCCCACCTCAGGACAGGGTTGGGAAAAACTGTTTTTT.

V usage is TRBV3-1 (or the pseudogene TRBV3-2) and J usage is TRBJ1-2, with D hard to call. Germline CDR1 and CDR2: LGHDT and YNNKEL (reference sequence). The V and J ends lost 2 bases and 1 base respectively, with 14 bases between them. The CDR3 is made up of 16 amino acids. The CDR3 reads CASSQRATVRNYGYTF. The DNA for the CDR3 is TGTGCCAGCAGCCAACGGGCCACTGTACGTAACTATGGCTACACCTTC.

The V call is TRBV6-2 or TRBV6-3, the J call TRBJ2-3, with TRBD2 matching over 8 bases. CDR3 size: 14 residues. Germline CDR1 reads MNHEY; CDR2 reads SVGEGT. With V trimmed by 6 bases and J by 5 bases, 7 bases remained unmatched. Written as DNA, the CDR3 is TGTGCCAGCAGCCGGGGGGCGGGGGGAGATACGCAGTATTTT. Protein product: CASSRGAGGDTQYF.

This chain links TRBV20-1 with TRBJ1-1; D remains ambiguous. V was trimmed by 3 bases and J by 1 base, leaving 12 bases between them. The germline V gene has CDR1 DFQATT and CDR2 SNEGSKA (reference sequence). CDR3 size: 14 residues. The chain's CDR3 is CSASPGYSNTEAFF. In nucleotides, the CDR3 is TGCAGTGCTAGTCCCGGATACTCGAACACTGAAGCTTTCTTT.